The 3 T cell receptor beta chains below come from one sample, sequenced in a study of Tregs in tolerant kidney transplant recipients (dated by TCRdb to 2018 to 2020). The antigens these receptors bind are not known. Receptor libraries were prepared by the immunoSEQ multiplex PCR assay. TCRdb took over this immuneACCESS table, retaining in-frame rearrangements with V and J assigned. Such tables are incomplete; in checked studies, under half of the missing clones stem from an unresolved V gene, and the remainder is unexplained. This sample is represented by just over 30,000 clones; 82% of them were singletons. The ten largest clonotypes hold 2% to 2.5% of the sample. The sample taken for sequencing was Tregs from blood cultured with allogeneic cells. The receptors here all came from a human donor in good health.

The chain links TRBV27 to TRBJ2-3; D not resolved. The V and J ends lost 5 bases and 7 bases respectively, with 16 bases between them. The germline CDR1 and CDR2 sequences are MNHEY and SMNVEV (reference sequence). CDR3 length equals 14 residues. The CDR3 coding sequence is TGTGCCAGCAGTCGATTAGGTCCACCCTATACGCAGTATTTT. Its translation is CASSRLGPPYTQYF.

The rearrangement links TRBV2 to TRBJ2-1; 11 bases align to TRBD2. V lost 7 bases to trimming and J lost 0 bases; unmatched junction nucleotides: 8. From germline, CDR1 is SNHLY and CDR2 FYNNEI. The length of the CDR3 is 17 residues. In nucleotides, the CDR3 is TGTGCCAGCAACCTGCCGGGACTAGCGGCCTCCTACAATGAGCAGTTCTTC. Its protein is CASNLPGLAASYNEQFF.

V and J are TRBV2 and TRBJ1-4; D is ambiguous. CDR3 length: 12 residues. Trimming removed 8 bases at V and 5 bases at J, with 9 bases between. Germline assignment: CDR1 SNHLY and CDR2 FYNNEI. The CDR3 DNA reads as TGTGCCAGCTCCCCCCCCAATGAAAAACTGTTTTTT. Residues: CASSPPNEKLFF. Full variable domain (remainder filled in from reference TRBV2 and TRBJ1-4): EPEVTQTPSHQVTQMGQEVILRCVPISNHLYFYWYRQILGQKVEFLVSFYNNEISEKSEIFDDQFSVERPDGSNFTLKIRSTKLEDSAMYFCASSPPNEKLFFGSGTQLSVL.